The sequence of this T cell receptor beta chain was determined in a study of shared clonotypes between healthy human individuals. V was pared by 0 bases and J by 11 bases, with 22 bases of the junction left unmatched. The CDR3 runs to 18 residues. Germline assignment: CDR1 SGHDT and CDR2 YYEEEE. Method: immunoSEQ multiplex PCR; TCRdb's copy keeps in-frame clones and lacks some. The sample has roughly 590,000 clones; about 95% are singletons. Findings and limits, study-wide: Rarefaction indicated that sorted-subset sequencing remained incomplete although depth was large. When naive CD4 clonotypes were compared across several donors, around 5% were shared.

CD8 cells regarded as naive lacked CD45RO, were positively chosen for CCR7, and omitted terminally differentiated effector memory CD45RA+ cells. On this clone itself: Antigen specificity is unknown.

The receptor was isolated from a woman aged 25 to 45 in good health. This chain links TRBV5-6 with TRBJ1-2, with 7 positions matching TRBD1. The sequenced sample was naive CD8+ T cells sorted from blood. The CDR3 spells CASSLGDSWMASWLGYTF. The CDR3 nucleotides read TGTGCCAGCAGCTTGGGGGACAGTTGGATGGCTTCATGGCTAGGATACACCTTC.